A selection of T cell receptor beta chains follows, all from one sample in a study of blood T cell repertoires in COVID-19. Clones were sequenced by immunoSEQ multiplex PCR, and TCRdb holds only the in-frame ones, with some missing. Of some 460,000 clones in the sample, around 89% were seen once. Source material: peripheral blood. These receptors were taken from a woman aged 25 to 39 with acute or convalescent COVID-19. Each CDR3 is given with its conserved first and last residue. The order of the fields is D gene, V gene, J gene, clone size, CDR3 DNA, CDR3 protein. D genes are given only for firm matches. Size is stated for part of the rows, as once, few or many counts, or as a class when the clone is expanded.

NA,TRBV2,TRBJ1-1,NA,TGTGCCAGCAGCCAGGGTCCTGGCACTGAAGCTTTCTTT,CASSQGPGTEAFF
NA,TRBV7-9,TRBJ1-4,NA,TGTGCCAGCAGCCTAAGTAGAGCGAATGAAAAACTGTTTTTT,CASSLSRANEKLFF
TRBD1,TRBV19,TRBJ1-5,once,TGTGCCAGTGACCAAGTTTCGACAGGGGGTGGGATCAATCAGCCCCAGCATTTT,CASDQVSTGGGINQPQHF
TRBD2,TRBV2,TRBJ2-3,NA,TGTGCCAGCAGTGACGTACTAGCGGGGGATAGCACAGATACGCAGTATTTT,CASSDVLAGDSTDTQYF
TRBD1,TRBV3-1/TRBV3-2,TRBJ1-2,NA,TGTGCCAGCAGCCCTCACGACAGGGGACTCTACTATGGCTACACCTTC,CASSPHDRGLYYGYTF
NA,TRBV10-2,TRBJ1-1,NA,TGCGCCAGCATTCAGGGGACGAACACTGAAGCTTTCTTT,CASIQGTNTEAFF
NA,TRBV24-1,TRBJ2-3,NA,TGTGCCACCAGTGACCGGACAGCCACCTCCGGCACAGATACGCAGTATTTT,CATSDRTATSGTDTQYF
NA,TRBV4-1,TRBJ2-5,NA,TGCGCCAGCAGCCAATTGGGGGCGCGGGCAGGAGGTAAAGAGACCCAGTACTTC,CASSQLGARAGGKETQYF
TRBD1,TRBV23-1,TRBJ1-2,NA,TGCGCCAGCCGCGCGACAGGGGTAGGCTACACCTTC,CASRATGVGYTF
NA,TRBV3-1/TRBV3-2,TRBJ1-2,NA,TGTGCCAGCAGCCAAGTTGGGGGCCTGGGTTATGGCTACACCTTC,CASSQVGGLGYGYTF
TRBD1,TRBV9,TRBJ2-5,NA,TGTGCCAGCAGCGAGACAGGGGTGAAAAGAGAGACCCAGTACTTC,CASSETGVKRETQYF
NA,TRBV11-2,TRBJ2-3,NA,TGTGCCAGCAGCTTAAGTAGAACAGATACGCAGTATTTT,CASSLSRTDTQYF
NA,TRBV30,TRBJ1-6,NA,TGTGCCTGGAGTGTGAGTGGGACATCCTCGCCCCTCCACTTT,CAWSVSGTSSPLHF
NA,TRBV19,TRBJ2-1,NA,TGTGCCAGTAGTCACAGTAACTCCTACAATGAGCAGTTCTTC,CASSHSNSYNEQFF
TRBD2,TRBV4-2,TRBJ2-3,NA,TGTGCCAGCAGCCAAGATCCTTTTAGCGGGGGGTTACACGATACGCAGTATTTT,CASSQDPFSGGLHDTQYF
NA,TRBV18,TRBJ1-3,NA,TGTGCCAGCTCACCAAACCAACACTCTGGAAACACCATATATTTT,CASSPNQHSGNTIYF
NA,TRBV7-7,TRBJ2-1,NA,TGTGCCAGCAGCTTAGAGGCAGGGCTGGGCTACAATGAGCAGTTCTTC,CASSLEAGLGYNEQFF
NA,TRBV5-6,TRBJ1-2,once,TGTGCCAGCAGCTCGGGGGGGCCAGGTGGCTACACCTTC,CASSSGGPGGYTF
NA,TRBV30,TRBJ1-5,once,TGTGCCTGCCGCGAATCGGGGAATCAGCCCCAGCATTTT,CACRESGNQPQHF
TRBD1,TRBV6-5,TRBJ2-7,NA,TGTGCCAGCGGAGACCAGGGGGTATGGGCCTACGAGCAGTACTTC,CASGDQGVWAYEQYF
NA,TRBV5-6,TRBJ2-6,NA,TGTGCCAGCAGCTTGTCAGGGGCCAACGTCCTGACTTTC,CASSLSGANVLTF
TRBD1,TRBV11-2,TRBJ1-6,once,TGTGCCAGCAGCCCCCTGACAGGGGGCGGATCACCCCTCCACTTT,CASSPLTGGGSPLHF
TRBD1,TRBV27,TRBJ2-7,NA,TGTGCCAGCGGGAGACAGGGGGGCTCTTACGAGCAGTACTTC,CASGRQGGSYEQYF
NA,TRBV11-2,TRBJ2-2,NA,TGTGCCAGCAGCTTAGTGCGAGCCGGGGAGCTGTTTTTT,CASSLVRAGELFF
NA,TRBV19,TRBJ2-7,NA,TGTGCCAGTAGTATTGAGGTAGCCTACGAGCAGTACTTC,CASSIEVAYEQYF
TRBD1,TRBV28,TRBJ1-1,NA,TGTGCCAGCAGCCCCGGGACAGGGGGAACTGAAGCTTTCTTT,CASSPGTGGTEAFF
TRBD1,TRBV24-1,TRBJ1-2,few,TGTGCCACCAGTGATTCCGACAGGGCTTCCCCACATGGCTACACCTTC,CATSDSDRASPHGYTF
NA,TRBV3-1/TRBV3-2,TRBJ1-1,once,TGTGCCAGCAGCCAAGCAGTGAACACTGAAGCTTTCTTT,CASSQAVNTEAFF
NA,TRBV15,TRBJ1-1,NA,TGTGCCACCAGCAGAGGACAGTGGAACACTGAAGCTTTCTTT,CATSRGQWNTEAFF
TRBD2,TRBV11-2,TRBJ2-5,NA,TGTGCCAGCAGCTCGACTAGCGGGGAGGAAGAGACCCAGTACTTC,CASSSTSGEEETQYF
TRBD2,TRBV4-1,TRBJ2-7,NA,TGCGCCAGCAGCCAAGGAATCGCTAGCGGGGTTAACTACGAGCAGTACTTC,CASSQGIASGVNYEQYF
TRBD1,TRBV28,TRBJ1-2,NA,TGTGCCAGCAGTGTCCCGGGACAGGGGGTCAGTGGCTACACCTTC,CASSVPGQGVSGYTF
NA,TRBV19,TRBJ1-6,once,TGTGCCAGTAGTATGACCAGGTCCTATAATTCACCCCTCCACTTT,CASSMTRSYNSPLHF
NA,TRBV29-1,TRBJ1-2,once,TGCAGCGTTCGCGTGGGACTGAGGGATGGCTACACCTTC,CSVRVGLRDGYTF
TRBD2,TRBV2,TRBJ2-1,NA,TGTGCCAGCAGGAAACTAGCGGGGGGGACGAATGAGCAGTTCTTC,CASRKLAGGTNEQFF
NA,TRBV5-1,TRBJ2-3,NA,TGCGCCAGCAGCTTGGGACAGGACATCACAGATACGCAGTATTTT,CASSLGQDITDTQYF
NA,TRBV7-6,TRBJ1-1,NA,TGTGCCAGCAGCTTATTGGCAGGGATGAACACTGAAGCTTTCTTT,CASSLLAGMNTEAFF
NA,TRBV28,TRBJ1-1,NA,TGTGCCAGCAGTTACAGGGTGTGGGCTTTCTTT,CASSYRVWAFF
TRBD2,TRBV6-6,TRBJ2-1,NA,TGTGCCAGCAGTAAAAGGACTAGCGGGGGGGCCGGCGAGCAGTTCTTC,CASSKRTSGGAGEQFF
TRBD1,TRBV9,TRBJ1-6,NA,TGTGCCAGCAGCGCCTGGGACAGCCTCTATAATTCACCCCTCCACTTT,CASSAWDSLYNSPLHF
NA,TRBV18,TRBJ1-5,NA,TGTGCCAGCTCACAAGAGGGACAAGTTAATCAGCCCCAGCATTTT,CASSQEGQVNQPQHF
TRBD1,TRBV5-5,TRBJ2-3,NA,TGTGCCAGCAGCTCCCCAGGGAACCTCAGGGGGTATACGCAGTATTTT,CASSSPGNLRGYTQYF